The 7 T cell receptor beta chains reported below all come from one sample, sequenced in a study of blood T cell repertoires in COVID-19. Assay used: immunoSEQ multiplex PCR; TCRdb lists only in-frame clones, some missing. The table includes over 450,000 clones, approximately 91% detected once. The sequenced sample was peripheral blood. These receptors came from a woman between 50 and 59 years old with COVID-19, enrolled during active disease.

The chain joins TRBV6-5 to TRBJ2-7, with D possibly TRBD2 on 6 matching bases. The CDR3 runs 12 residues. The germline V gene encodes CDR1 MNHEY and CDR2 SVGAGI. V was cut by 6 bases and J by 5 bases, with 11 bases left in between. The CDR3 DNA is TGTGCCAGCAGCCGGGGACTTGACGAGCAGTACTTC. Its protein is CASSRGLDEQYF.

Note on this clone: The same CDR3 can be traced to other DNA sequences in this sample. The CDR3 DNA sequence: TGTGCCTGGATCAGCTCTGGAAACACCATATATTTT. Translating it yields CAWISSGNTIYF. The rearrangement links TRBV30 to TRBJ1-3; unclear D gene. This CDR3 contains 12 residues. The germline V and J ends were trimmed by 4 bases and 0 bases, with 4 bases remaining between them. Germline-derived CDR1 and CDR2 are GTSNPN and SVGIG (reference sequence).

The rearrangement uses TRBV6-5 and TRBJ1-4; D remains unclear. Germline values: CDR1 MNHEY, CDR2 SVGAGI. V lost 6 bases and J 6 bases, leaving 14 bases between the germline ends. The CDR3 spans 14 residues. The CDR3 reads CASSPPGVDEKLFF. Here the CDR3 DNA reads TGTGCCAGCAGCCCGCCCGGGGTAGATGAAAAACTGTTTTTT.

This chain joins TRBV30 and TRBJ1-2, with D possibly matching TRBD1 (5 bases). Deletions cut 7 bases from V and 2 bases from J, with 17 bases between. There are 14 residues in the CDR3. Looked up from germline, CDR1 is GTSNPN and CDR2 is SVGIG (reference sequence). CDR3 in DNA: TGTGCCTTCCCCGGGAGAAAGGGGAACTATGGCTACACCTTC. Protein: CAFPGRKGNYGYTF. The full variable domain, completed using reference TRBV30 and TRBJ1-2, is SQTIHQWPATLVQPVGSPLSLECTVEGTSNPNLYWYRQAAGRGLQLLFYSVGIGQISSEVPQNLSASRPQDRQFILSSKKLLLSDSGFYLCAFPGRKGNYGYTFGSGTRLTVV.

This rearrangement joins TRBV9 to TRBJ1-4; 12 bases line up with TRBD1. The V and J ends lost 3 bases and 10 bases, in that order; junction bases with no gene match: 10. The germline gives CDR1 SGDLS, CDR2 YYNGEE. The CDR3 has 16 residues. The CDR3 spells CASSASLGQGAVKLFF. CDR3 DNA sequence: TGTGCCAGCAGCGCTTCGTTGGGACAGGGGGCGGTAAAACTGTTTTTT.

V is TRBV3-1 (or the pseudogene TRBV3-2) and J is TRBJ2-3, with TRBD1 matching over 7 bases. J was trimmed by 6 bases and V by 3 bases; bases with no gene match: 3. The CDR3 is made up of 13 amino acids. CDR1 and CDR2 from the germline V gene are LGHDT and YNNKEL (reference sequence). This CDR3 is CASSQTQGDTQYF. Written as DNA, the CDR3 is TGTGCCAGCAGCCAGACACAGGGGGATACGCAGTATTTT.

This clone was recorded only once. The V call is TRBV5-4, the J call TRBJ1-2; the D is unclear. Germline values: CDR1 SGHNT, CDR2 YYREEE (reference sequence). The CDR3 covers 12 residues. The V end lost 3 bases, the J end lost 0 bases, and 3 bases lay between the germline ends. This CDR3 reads CASSSSNYGYTF. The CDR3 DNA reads TGTGCCAGCAGCTCCTCTAACTATGGCTACACCTTC.